The 15 T cell receptor beta chains listed next were all sequenced from one sample in a study of blood T cell repertoires in COVID-19. Using immunoSEQ multiplex PCR, the repertoire was profiled, and TCRdb retains in-frame clones only, with some absent. In the table there are approximately 160,000 clones, roughly 84% of which are singletons. Material: peripheral blood. All receptors come from a man aged 18 to 30 with active or convalescent COVID-19.

This chain links TRBV28 with TRBJ1-3; D might be TRBD1 (5 bases). Trimming pared 7 bases from V and 4 bases from J, leaving 17 bases between. The CDR3 runs to 15 residues. Germline-derived CDR1 and CDR2 are MDHEN and SYDVKM. The CDR3 region is CASTLRWGAGNTIYF. For the CDR3, the DNA is TGTGCCAGCACCTTAAGGTGGGGCGCGGGAAACACCATATATTTT.

The chain combines TRBV4-3 with TRBJ2-2; 7 positions match TRBD2. Looked up from germline, CDR1 is LGHNA and CDR2 is YSLEER. V shed 3 bases and J 6 bases; nucleotides not matched to a gene: 4. This CDR3 spans 14 amino acids. For the CDR3, the DNA is TGCGCCAGCAGCCAGGGAGGGGTATCCGGGGAGCTGTTTTTT. As protein: CASSQGGVSGELFF.

The V gene is TRBV5-8, the J gene TRBJ1-1, with TRBD1 matching over 8 bases. The CDR3 is 13 residues long. From germline, CDR1 is SGHTS and CDR2 YDEGEE. V dropped 6 bases and J dropped 3; count of bases not matched to a gene: 4. This chain's CDR3 is CASTLGQDTEAFF. CDR3 nucleotide sequence: TGTGCCAGCACCCTGGGACAGGACACTGAAGCTTTCTTT.

V and J are TRBV6-1 and TRBJ1-2, with D hard to call. V lost 1 base and J 0 bases, leaving 6 bases between the germline ends. The CDR3 covers 14 residues. CDR1 and CDR2 (germline): MNHNS, SASEGT. The CDR3 DNA reads as TGTGCCAGCAGTGAAGGAGGAACTAACTATGGCTACACCTTC. This gives the protein CASSEGGTNYGYTF.

The V gene is TRBV24-1, the J gene TRBJ2-1; tentatively, D is TRBD1 (5 bases). The ends were cut back, 3 bases at V and 8 bases at J, with 22 bases in the middle. The length of the CDR3 is 17 residues. Germline V gene lookup returns CDR1 KGHDR and CDR2 SFDVKD. As DNA, the CDR3 is TGTGCCACCAGTGATACAGGACCTCGCGCAGGCTTCGATGAGCAGTTCTTC. Translation: CATSDTGPRAGFDEQFF.

The chain has TRBV3-1 (or the pseudogene TRBV3-2) and TRBJ2-5; TRBD1 agrees at 8 bases. V was pared by 4 bases and J by 5 bases, with 6 bases of the junction left unmatched. The CDR3 length is 14 residues. CDR1 and CDR2 (germline): LGHDT, YNNKEL (reference sequence). CDR3 in amino acids: CASSPTTGDETQYF. CDR3 nucleotides: TGTGCCAGCAGCCCAACGACAGGGGACGAGACCCAGTACTTC.

The DNA for the CDR3 is TGTGCCACCAGCAGAGAGAGTTCGTGGCAGGAGGGTACAGATACGCAGTATTTT. This translates into CATSRESSWQEGTDTQYF. The chain links TRBV15 to TRBJ2-3; D may be TRBD2 (6 bases). The germline V and J ends were trimmed by 0 bases and 3 bases, with 19 bases remaining between them. CDR1 is LNHNV and CDR2 is YYDKDF in the germline V gene (reference sequence). This CDR3 region has 18 residues.

The chain couples TRBV5-8 to TRBJ2-7, with TRBD1 matching over 9 bases. This CDR3 has 15 amino acids. The germline CDR1 and CDR2 sequences are SGHTS and YDEGEE. The ends lost 7 bases at V and 7 bases at J; junction bases unmatched: 15. DNA of the CDR3: TGTGCCAGCGCCAAGCTTGGGACAGGGACGTGGGAGCAGTACTTC. Residues: CASAKLGTGTWEQYF.

This chain joins TRBV5-1 and TRBJ2-1, with 9 bases matching TRBD1. Unmatched junction bases numbered 11, after V lost 4 bases and J lost 6 bases. The germline V gene encodes CDR1 SGHRS and CDR2 YFSETQ. This CDR3 region has 16 residues. The CDR3 loop reads CASSIITGGHLNEQFF. CDR3 bases: TGCGCCAGCAGCATAATCACAGGGGGCCACCTCAATGAGCAGTTCTTC.

The rearrangement uses TRBV4-2 and TRBJ2-1, with no clear D. Trimming pared 0 bases from V and 2 bases from J, leaving 14 bases between. Germline V CDR1 and CDR2: LGHNA, YNFKEQ. The CDR3 sequence is 17 residues long. CDR3 residues: CASSQDWQELTYNEQFF. Here the CDR3 DNA reads TGTGCCAGCAGCCAAGATTGGCAGGAATTAACCTACAATGAGCAGTTCTTC.

V and J are TRBV9 and TRBJ2-3; tentatively, D is TRBD2 (6 bases). V was shortened by 0 bases and J by 2 bases, with 10 bases between the two germline ends. Germline CDR1 and CDR2: SGDLS and YYNGEE. The CDR3 covers 15 residues. The CDR3 DNA is TGTGCCAGCAGCGTAGCGGGAGCGGACACAGATACGCAGTATTTT. The encoded protein is CASSVAGADTDTQYF.

The chain joins TRBV5-1 to TRBJ1-6; D perhaps matches TRBD1 (5 bases). From germline, CDR1 is SGHRS and CDR2 YFSETQ. The CDR3 extends over 14 amino acids. V was shortened by 1 base and J by 10 bases, with 12 bases between the two germline ends. The CDR3 nucleotides are TGCGCCAGCAGCTTGCAGGGAGGAAACTCACCCCTCCACTTT. It translates to CASSLQGGNSPLHF.

This clone was detected only a few times. The chain has TRBV7-9 and TRBJ1-2, with TRBD1 identical over 10 bases. With V trimmed by 10 bases and J by 2 bases, 7 bases remained unmatched. In germline, CDR1 is SEHNR, CDR2 FQNEAQ (reference sequence). The CDR3 is 14 amino acids. DNA of the CDR3: TGTGCCACAAGCCGGGACAGGGGAAACTATGGCTACACCTTC. This gives the protein CATSRDRGNYGYTF.

CDR3 loop: CASSPKTSEYLGDTQYF. Here the CDR3 DNA reads TGTGCCAGCTCACCGAAGACTAGCGAGTACCTGGGTGATACGCAGTATTTT. The chain is built from TRBV18 and TRBJ2-3, with 8 bases fitting TRBD2. The ends lost 3 bases at V and 6 bases at J; junction bases unmatched: 14. The length of the CDR3 is 17 residues. In germline, CDR1 is KGHSH, CDR2 LQKENI.

V gene TRBV6-6 combines with J gene TRBJ2-2; 8 bases agree with TRBD1. The V gene end was trimmed by 8 bases and the J gene end by 6 bases; junction bases not matched to a gene: 5. The CDR3 has 13 amino acids. Germline V gives CDR1 MNHNY, CDR2 SVGAGI (reference sequence). CDR3 loop: CASHRTGPGELFF. CDR3 bases: TGTGCCAGCCACCGGACAGGGCCCGGGGAGCTGTTTTTT.